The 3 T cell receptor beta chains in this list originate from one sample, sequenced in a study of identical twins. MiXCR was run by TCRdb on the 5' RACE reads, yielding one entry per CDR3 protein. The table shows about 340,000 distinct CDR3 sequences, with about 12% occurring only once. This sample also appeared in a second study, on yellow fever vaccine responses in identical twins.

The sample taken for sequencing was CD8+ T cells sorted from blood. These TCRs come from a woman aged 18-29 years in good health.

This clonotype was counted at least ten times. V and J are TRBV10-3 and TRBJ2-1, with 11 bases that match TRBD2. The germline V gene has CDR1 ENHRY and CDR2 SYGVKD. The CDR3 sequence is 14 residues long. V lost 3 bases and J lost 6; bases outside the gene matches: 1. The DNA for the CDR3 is TGTGCCATCAGTGAACTAGCGGGGGCCAATGAGCAGTTCTTC. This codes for CAISELAGANEQFF.

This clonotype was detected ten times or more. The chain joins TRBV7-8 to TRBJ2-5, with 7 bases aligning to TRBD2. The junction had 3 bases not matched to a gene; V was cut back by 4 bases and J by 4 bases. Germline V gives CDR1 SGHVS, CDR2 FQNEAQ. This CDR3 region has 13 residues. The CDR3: CASSSRLAETQYF. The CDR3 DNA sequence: TGTGCCAGCAGCTCTCGACTAGCAGAGACCCAGTACTTC.

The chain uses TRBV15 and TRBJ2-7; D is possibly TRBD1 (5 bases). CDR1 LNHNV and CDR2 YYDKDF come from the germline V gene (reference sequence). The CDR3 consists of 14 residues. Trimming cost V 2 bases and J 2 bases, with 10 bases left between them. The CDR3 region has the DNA TGTGCCACCAGCAGATCCTGGGGCACCTACGAGCAGTACGTC. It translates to CATSRSWGTYEQYV.